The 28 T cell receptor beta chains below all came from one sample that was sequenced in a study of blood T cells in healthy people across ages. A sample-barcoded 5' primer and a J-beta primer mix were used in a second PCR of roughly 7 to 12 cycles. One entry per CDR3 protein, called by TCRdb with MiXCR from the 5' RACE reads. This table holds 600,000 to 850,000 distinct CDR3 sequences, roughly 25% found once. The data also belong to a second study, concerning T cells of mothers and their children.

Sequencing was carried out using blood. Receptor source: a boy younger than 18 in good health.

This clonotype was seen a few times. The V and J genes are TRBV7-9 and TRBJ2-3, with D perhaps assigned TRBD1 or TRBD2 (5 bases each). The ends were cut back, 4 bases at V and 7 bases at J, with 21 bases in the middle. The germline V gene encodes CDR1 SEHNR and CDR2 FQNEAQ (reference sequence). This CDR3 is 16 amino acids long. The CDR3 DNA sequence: TGTGCCAGCAGCTGGTCTCCGGGACGTCTAGAAAATACGCAGTATTTT. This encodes CASSWSPGRLENTQYF.

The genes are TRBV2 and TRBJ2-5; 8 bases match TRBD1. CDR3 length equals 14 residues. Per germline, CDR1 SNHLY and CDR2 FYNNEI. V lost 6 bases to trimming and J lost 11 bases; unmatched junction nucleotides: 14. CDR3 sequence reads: CASSSGTGSWEQYF. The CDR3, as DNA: TGTGCCAGCAGCTCCGGGACAGGATCGTGGGAGCAGTACTTC. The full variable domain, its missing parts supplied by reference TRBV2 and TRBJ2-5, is EPEVTQTPSHQVTQMGQEVILRCVPISNHLYFYWYRQILGQKVEFLVSFYNNEISEKSEIFDDQFSVERPDGSNFTLKIRSTKLEDSAMYFCASSSGTGSWEQYFGPGTRLLVL.

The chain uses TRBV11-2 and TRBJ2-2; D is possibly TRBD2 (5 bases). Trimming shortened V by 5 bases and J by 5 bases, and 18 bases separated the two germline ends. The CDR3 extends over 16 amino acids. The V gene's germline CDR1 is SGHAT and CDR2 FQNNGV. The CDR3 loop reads CASSPLGGPKTGELFF. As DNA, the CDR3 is TGTGCCAGCAGCCCACTAGGCGGGCCCAAAACCGGGGAGCTGTTTTTT.

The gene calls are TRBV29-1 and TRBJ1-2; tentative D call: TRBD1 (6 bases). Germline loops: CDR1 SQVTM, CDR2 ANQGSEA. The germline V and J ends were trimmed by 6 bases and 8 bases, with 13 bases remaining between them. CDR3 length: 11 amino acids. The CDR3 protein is CSVGGDIGYTF. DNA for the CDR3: TGCAGCGTCGGAGGGGACATCGGCTACACCTTC.

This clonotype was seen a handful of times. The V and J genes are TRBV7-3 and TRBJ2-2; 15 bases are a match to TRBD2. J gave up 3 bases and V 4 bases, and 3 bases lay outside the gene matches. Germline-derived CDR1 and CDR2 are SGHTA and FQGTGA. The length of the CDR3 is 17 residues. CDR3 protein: CASSSGLAGGYTGELFF. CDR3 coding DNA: TGTGCCAGCAGCTCGGGACTAGCGGGGGGTTACACCGGGGAGCTGTTTTTT.

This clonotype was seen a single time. DNA for the CDR3: TGTGCCAGCAGTCCTCGGGTCCCGCAGGGCTACGAGCAGTACTTC. Protein: CASSPRVPQGYEQYF. The chain is built from TRBV12-3 or TRBV12-4 and TRBJ2-7; weak D call: TRBD1 (5 bases). Trimming removed 5 bases at V and 3 bases at J, with 17 bases between. CDR3 length equals 15 residues.

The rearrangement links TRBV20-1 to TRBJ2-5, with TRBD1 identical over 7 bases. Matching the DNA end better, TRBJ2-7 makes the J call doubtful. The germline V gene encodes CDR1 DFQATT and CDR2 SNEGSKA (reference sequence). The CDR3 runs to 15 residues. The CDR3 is CSASTHRGLSYEQYF. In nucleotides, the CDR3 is TGCAGTGCTAGTACCCACAGGGGTCTCTCCTACGAGCAGTACTTC.

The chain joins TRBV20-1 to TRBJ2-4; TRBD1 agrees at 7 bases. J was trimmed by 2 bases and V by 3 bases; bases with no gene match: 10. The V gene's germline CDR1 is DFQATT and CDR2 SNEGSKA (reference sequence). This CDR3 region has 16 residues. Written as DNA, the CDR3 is TGCAGTGCTAGTTCGACAGGGACCATTACCAAAAACATTCAGTACTTC. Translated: CSASSTGTITKNIQYF.

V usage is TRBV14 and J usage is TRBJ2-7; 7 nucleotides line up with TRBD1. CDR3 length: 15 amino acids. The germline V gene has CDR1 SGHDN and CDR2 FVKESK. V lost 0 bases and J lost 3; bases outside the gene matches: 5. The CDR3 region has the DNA TGTGCCAGCAGCCAAGACGGGACAGCTGGCTACGAGCAGTACTTC. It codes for CASSQDGTAGYEQYF.

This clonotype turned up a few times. The CDR3 protein is CASSLVAGGPDTQYF. CDR3 in DNA: TGTGCCAGCAGTTTAGTAGCGGGGGGCCCAGATACGCAGTATTTT. This sequence joins TRBV12-3 or TRBV12-4 and TRBJ2-3, with 10 bases matching TRBD2. V lost 1 base and J lost 4; bases outside the gene matches: 2. The CDR3 loop spans 15 amino acids.

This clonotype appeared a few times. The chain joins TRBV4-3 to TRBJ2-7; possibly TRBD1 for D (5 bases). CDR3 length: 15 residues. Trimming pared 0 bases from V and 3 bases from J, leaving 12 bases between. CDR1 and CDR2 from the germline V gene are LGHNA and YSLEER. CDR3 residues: CASSQDRQGNYEQYF. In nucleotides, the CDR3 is TGCGCCAGCAGCCAAGATCGTCAGGGTAACTACGAGCAGTACTTC.

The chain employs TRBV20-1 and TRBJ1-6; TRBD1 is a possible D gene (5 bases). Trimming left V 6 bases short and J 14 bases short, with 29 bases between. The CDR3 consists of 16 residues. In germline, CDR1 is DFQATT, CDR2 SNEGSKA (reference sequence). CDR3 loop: CSAPSGPHGIGGALHF. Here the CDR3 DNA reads TGCAGTGCGCCCTCGGGACCCCATGGCATTGGTGGGGCCCTCCACTTT.

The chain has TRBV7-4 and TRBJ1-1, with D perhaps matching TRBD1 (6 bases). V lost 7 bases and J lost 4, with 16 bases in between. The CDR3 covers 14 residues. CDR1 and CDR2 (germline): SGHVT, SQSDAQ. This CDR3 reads CASNLPGGRTEAFF. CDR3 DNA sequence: TGTGCCAGCAATTTACCGGGGGGGCGCACTGAAGCTTTCTTT.

CDR3 DNA: TGCAGCGTTCCGACAGGGCCAACCTCCCGCGGCTACACCTTC. Protein sequence: CSVPTGPTSRGYTF. The chain is built from TRBV29-1 and TRBJ1-2; 7 nucleotides match TRBD1. Germline V gene data show CDR1 as SQVTM and CDR2 as ANQGSEA. This CDR3 spans 14 amino acids. V was clipped by 5 bases and J by 8 bases; unmatched bases: 14.

The CDR3 protein is CASSPPLYEFANTGELFF. CDR3 bases: TGTGCCAGCAGTCCCCCACTCTACGAGTTCGCGAACACCGGGGAGCTGTTTTTT. The chain has TRBV12-3 or TRBV12-4 and TRBJ2-2; D unclear. The CDR3 totals 18 residues. V lost 5 bases and J lost 0, with 19 bases in between.

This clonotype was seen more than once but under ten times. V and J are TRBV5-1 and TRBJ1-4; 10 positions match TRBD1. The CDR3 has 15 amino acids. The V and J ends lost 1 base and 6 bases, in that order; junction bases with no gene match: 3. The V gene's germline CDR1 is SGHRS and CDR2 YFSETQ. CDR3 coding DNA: TGCGCCAGCAGCTTGATCGGGACAGGGGATGAAAAACTGTTTTTT. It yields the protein CASSLIGTGDEKLFF.

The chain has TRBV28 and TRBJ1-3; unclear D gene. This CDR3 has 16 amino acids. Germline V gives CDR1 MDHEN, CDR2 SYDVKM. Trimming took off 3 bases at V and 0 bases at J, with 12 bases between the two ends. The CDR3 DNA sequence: TGTGCCAGCAGTTTTTTCAGCCCTTACTCTGGAAACACCATATATTTT. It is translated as CASSFFSPYSGNTIYF.

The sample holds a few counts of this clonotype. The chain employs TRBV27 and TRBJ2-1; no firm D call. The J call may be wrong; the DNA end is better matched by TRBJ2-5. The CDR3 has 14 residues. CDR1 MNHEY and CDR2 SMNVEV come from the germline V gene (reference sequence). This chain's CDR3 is CASSLSHTLGTQYF. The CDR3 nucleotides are TGTGCCAGCAGTTTAAGCCATACGCTCGGGACCCAGTACTTC.

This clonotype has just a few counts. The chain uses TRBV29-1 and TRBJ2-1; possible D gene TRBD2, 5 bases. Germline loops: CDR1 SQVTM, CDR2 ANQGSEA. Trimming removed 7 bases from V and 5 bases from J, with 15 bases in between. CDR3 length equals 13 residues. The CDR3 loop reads CSAAWESNNEQFF. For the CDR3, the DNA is TGCAGCGCTGCTTGGGAGAGTAACAATGAGCAGTTCTTC.

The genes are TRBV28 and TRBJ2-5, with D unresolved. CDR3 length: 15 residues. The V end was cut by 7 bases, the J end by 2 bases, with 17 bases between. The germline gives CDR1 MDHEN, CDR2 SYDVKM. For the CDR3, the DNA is TGTGCCAGCACATCCCTGACAAGATGGCAAGAGACCCAGTACTTC. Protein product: CASTSLTRWQETQYF.

The CDR3 loop is CASSPHGTPDTQYF. DNA of the CDR3: TGTGCCAGCAGCCCCCACGGGACCCCGGACACCCAGTACTTC. This sequence joins TRBV13 and TRBJ2-1; tentatively, D is TRBD1 or TRBD2 (5 bases each). The J call may be incorrect, as the DNA end agrees better with TRBJ2-5. This CDR3 contains 14 residues. The germline gives CDR1 PRHDT, CDR2 FYEKMQ (reference sequence).

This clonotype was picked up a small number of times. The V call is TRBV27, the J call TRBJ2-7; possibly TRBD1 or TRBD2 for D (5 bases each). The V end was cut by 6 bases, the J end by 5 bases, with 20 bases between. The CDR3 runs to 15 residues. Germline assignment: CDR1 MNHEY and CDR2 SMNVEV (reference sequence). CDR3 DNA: TGTGCCAGCAGAGTCTCCGGGACCGCACCCCACGAGCAGTACTTC. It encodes CASRVSGTAPHEQYF.

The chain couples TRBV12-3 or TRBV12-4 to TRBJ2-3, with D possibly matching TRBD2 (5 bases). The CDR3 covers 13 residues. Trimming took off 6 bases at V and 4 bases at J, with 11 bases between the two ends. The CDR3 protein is CASSTVSADTQYF. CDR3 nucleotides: TGTGCCAGCAGCACAGTTAGCGCAGATACGCAGTATTTT.

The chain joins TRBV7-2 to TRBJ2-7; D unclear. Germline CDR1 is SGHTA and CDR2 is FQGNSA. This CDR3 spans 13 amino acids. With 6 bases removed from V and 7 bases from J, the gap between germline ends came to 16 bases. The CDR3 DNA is TGTGCCAGCAGGATAACTGCGACAAATGAGCAGTACTTC. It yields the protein CASRITATNEQYF.

The CDR3 region has the DNA TGTGCCACCAGCAGTCGGAATGACCAAGAGACCCAGTACTTC. Encoded protein: CATSSRNDQETQYF. The chain links TRBV15 to TRBJ2-5; no clear D gene. This CDR3 comprises 14 residues. Per germline, CDR1 LNHNV and CDR2 YYDKDF (reference sequence). Deletions cut 3 bases from V and 0 bases from J, with 8 bases between.

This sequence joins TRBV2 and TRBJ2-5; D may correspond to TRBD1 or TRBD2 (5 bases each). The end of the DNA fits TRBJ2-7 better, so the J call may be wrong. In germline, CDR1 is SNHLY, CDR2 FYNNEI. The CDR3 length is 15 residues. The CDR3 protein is CASRAWGSNSYEQYF. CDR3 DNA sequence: TGTGCCAGCAGGGCCTGGGGGAGCAACTCCTACGAGCAGTACTTC.

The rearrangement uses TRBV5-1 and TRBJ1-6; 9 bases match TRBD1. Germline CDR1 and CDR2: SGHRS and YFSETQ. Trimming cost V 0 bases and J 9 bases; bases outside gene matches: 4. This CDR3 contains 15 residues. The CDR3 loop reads CASSLGQGDSSPLHF. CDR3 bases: TGCGCCAGCAGCTTGGGACAGGGGGACAGTTCACCCCTCCACTTT.

CDR3 bases: TGTGCCAGCAGTTACCCTAAGGGACTCTCCTACGAGCAGTACTTC. As protein: CASSYPKGLSYEQYF. The gene calls are TRBV6-5 and TRBJ2-7; D is possibly TRBD2 (6 bases). From germline, CDR1 is MNHEY and CDR2 SVGAGI. The CDR3 has 15 amino acids. V was shortened by 2 bases and J by 0 bases, with 11 bases between the two germline ends.